This T cell receptor (beta chain) was recovered during a study of CD8+ T cells in alopecia areata. Study-wide findings and caveats: Alphabeta T cells residing in normal skin are also sequenced in scalp samples. The study found TCR sharing across patients less clear than in mice, possibly for HLA reasons.

This clone was found once. No antigen is known for it. Germline CDR1 reads MDHEN; CDR2 reads SYDVKM. The V and J ends lost 4 bases and 5 bases, in that order; junction bases with no gene match: 6. The CDR3 length is 14 residues. Punch biopsies of lesional scalp, plus peripheral blood, were taken from alopecia areata patients. It was cDNA, reverse transcribed from extracted RNA, that served as the sequencing template. Only in-frame clones appear in the TCRdb table, and some are missing; sequencing was by immunoSEQ multiplex PCR. The table has about 110,000 clones, over 55% seen once. The specimen was NKG2D-low CD8+ T cells sorted from blood. The TCR originated in a human donor with alopecia areata. V gene TRBV28 combines with J gene TRBJ2-5; 8 bases align to TRBD2. For the CDR3, the DNA is TGTGCCAGCAGTTGGAGTAGCGGGATGGAGACCCAGTACTTC. Amino acid sequence: CASSWSSGMETQYF.